These T cell receptor beta chains were read from a single sample in a study of T cell responses to AZD1222 COVID-19 vaccine. Method: immunoSEQ multiplex PCR; TCRdb's copy keeps in-frame clones and lacks some. This sample yields around 150,000 clones, of which around four fifths are seen a single time; approximately 4% belongs to the top ten. The material was peripheral blood, obtained on day 0 of AZD1222 vaccination. All receptors come from an adult in good health. CDR3s include the opening cysteine and the closing phenylalanine or tryptophan. D genes are given only for firm matches. Some rows mark clone size as missing; the rest say once, few, many or name a class of expanded clone.

clone_size: -
d_call: -
v_call: TRBV6-1
j_call: TRBJ1-2
cdr3_nt: TGTGCCAGCAGTGAATCTTTGTTCAGGGGAGGCTACACCTTC
cdr3_aa: CASSESLFRGGYTF

clone_size: once
d_call: -
v_call: TRBV5-1
j_call: TRBJ1-1
cdr3_nt: TGCGCCAGCAGCAAAGGGACGGTGAACACTGAAGCTTTCTTT
cdr3_aa: CASSKGTVNTEAFF

clone_size: -
d_call: TRBD1
v_call: TRBV19
j_call: TRBJ1-2
cdr3_nt: TGTGCCAGTAGTACTCCGGGACAGGGGGACGGCTACACCTTC
cdr3_aa: CASSTPGQGDGYTF

clone_size: -
d_call: TRBD1
v_call: TRBV11-2
j_call: TRBJ1-4
cdr3_nt: TGTGCCAGCAGCTTAGGGGCAGGGGGTTATGAAAAACTGTTTTTT
cdr3_aa: CASSLGAGGYEKLFF

clone_size: -
d_call: TRBD1
v_call: TRBV5-6
j_call: TRBJ1-2
cdr3_nt: TGTGCCAGCAGCCGTGATGGGACAGCGGATGGCTACACCTTC
cdr3_aa: CASSRDGTADGYTF

clone_size: -
d_call: -
v_call: TRBV5-1
j_call: TRBJ2-7
cdr3_nt: TGCGCCAGCTCACATACAGGTCCGAGCTCCTACGAGCAGTACTTC
cdr3_aa: CASSHTGPSSYEQYF

clone_size: few
d_call: -
v_call: TRBV5-1
j_call: TRBJ2-7
cdr3_nt: TGCGCCAGCAGCTTGGCATTGAACACCTACGAGCAGTACTTC
cdr3_aa: CASSLALNTYEQYF

clone_size: -
d_call: -
v_call: TRBV19
j_call: TRBJ2-3
cdr3_nt: TGTGCCAGTAGTATAAGAAGGACTAGCACAGATACGCAGTATTTT
cdr3_aa: CASSIRRTSTDTQYF

clone_size: -
d_call: -
v_call: TRBV28
j_call: TRBJ1-1
cdr3_nt: TGTGCCAGCAGTTTATTCGGGGAAGGTGAAGCTTTCTTT
cdr3_aa: CASSLFGEGEAFF

clone_size: few
d_call: -
v_call: TRBV5-1
j_call: TRBJ2-7
cdr3_nt: TGCGCCAGCAAGTCTGGGGGCTTAACCTACGAGCAGTACTTC
cdr3_aa: CASKSGGLTYEQYF

clone_size: -
d_call: TRBD1
v_call: TRBV9
j_call: TRBJ2-2
cdr3_nt: TGTGCCAGCAGCGTCGGATTGGGACAGGCGGCCGGGGAGCTGTTTTTT
cdr3_aa: CASSVGLGQAAGELFF

clone_size: -
d_call: -
v_call: TRBV5-1
j_call: TRBJ1-2
cdr3_nt: TGCGCCAGCAGCTTGGAAATCCAGGCTCTCTATGGCTACACCTTC
cdr3_aa: CASSLEIQALYGYTF

clone_size: -
d_call: -
v_call: TRBV3-1/TRBV3-2
j_call: TRBJ1-5
cdr3_nt: TGTGCCAGCAGCCAAGTGGTAGGGAATCAGCCCCAGCATTTT
cdr3_aa: CASSQVVGNQPQHF

clone_size: -
d_call: -
v_call: TRBV7-8
j_call: TRBJ1-2
cdr3_nt: TGTGCCAGCACTTATCAAGACAGGATGGACGGCTACACCTTC
cdr3_aa: CASTYQDRMDGYTF

clone_size: -
d_call: -
v_call: TRBV29-1
j_call: TRBJ1-2
cdr3_nt: TGCAGCGTTGAAAGGGGACAAAGCTATGGCTACACCTTC
cdr3_aa: CSVERGQSYGYTF

clone_size: -
d_call: TRBD1
v_call: TRBV2
j_call: TRBJ1-6
cdr3_nt: TGTGCCAGCAGTAAGACAGGGAATTATAATTCACCCCTCCACTTT
cdr3_aa: CASSKTGNYNSPLHF

clone_size: -
d_call: -
v_call: TRBV9
j_call: TRBJ2-6
cdr3_nt: TGTGCCAGCAGCGTAGATACAGGGAAGCCTGGGGCCAACGTCCTGACTTTC
cdr3_aa: CASSVDTGKPGANVLTF

clone_size: -
d_call: TRBD1
v_call: TRBV6-5
j_call: TRBJ1-6
cdr3_nt: TGTGCCAGCACCTCGACAGGGCCCACGAATTCACCCCTCCACTTT
cdr3_aa: CASTSTGPTNSPLHF

clone_size: -
d_call: TRBD1
v_call: TRBV10-3
j_call: TRBJ2-5
cdr3_nt: TGTGCCACTCAGGGGACAGCCCCTCAAGAGACCCAGTACTTC
cdr3_aa: CATQGTAPQETQYF

clone_size: -
d_call: -
v_call: TRBV3-1/TRBV3-2
j_call: TRBJ1-4
cdr3_nt: TGTGCCAGCAGCCAAGTCATTAATGAAAAACTGTTTTTT
cdr3_aa: CASSQVINEKLFF

clone_size: -
d_call: -
v_call: TRBV16
j_call: TRBJ1-3
cdr3_nt: TGTGCCAGCAGCCAATCGCTGCGGGCGAGCTCTGGAAACACCATATATTTT
cdr3_aa: CASSQSLRASSGNTIYF

clone_size: few
d_call: -
v_call: TRBV20-1
j_call: TRBJ1-1
cdr3_nt: TGCAGTGCTAGAGAAAGCACTGAAGCTTTCTTT
cdr3_aa: CSARESTEAFF

clone_size: -
d_call: TRBD1
v_call: TRBV19
j_call: TRBJ1-2
cdr3_nt: TGTGCCAGTTCATTCCTAGGGGGCATGGGCTACACCTTC
cdr3_aa: CASSFLGGMGYTF

clone_size: -
d_call: TRBD1
v_call: TRBV9
j_call: TRBJ1-2
cdr3_nt: TGTGCCAGCAGCGCACAGGGGGACGGGTATGGCTACACCTTC
cdr3_aa: CASSAQGDGYGYTF

clone_size: -
d_call: TRBD1
v_call: TRBV7-6
j_call: TRBJ2-7
cdr3_nt: TGTGCCAGCAGCTTAGCGTCGGGACAGTTGTACGAGCAGTACTTC
cdr3_aa: CASSLASGQLYEQYF

clone_size: few
d_call: -
v_call: TRBV5-1
j_call: TRBJ2-7
cdr3_nt: TGCGCCAGCAGCTGGGCCTATACCTACGAGCAGTACTTC
cdr3_aa: CASSWAYTYEQYF

clone_size: -
d_call: -
v_call: TRBV5-4
j_call: TRBJ2-7
cdr3_nt: TGTGCCAGCAGCCCCCCGCGCGGGACGAGAGACCACGAGCAGTACTTC
cdr3_aa: CASSPPRGTRDHEQYF

clone_size: -
d_call: TRBD1
v_call: TRBV30
j_call: TRBJ1-2
cdr3_nt: TGTGCCTGGAGTGACTACAGACAGGGGAAGAACTATGGCTACACCTTC
cdr3_aa: CAWSDYRQGKNYGYTF

clone_size: -
d_call: TRBD1
v_call: TRBV5-1
j_call: TRBJ1-1
cdr3_nt: TGCGCCAGCAGCTTACTTCCGACAGGGTCTGAAGCTTTCTTT
cdr3_aa: CASSLLPTGSEAFF

clone_size: -
d_call: -
v_call: TRBV7-2
j_call: TRBJ2-2
cdr3_nt: TGTGCCAGCAGCGTCCAAGGCAGAAGTAACACCGGGGAGCTGTTTTTT
cdr3_aa: CASSVQGRSNTGELFF

clone_size: -
d_call: -
v_call: TRBV10-3
j_call: TRBJ1-1
cdr3_nt: TGTGCCATCAGTGGGGGGTCGATGACCGTCCAGAACACTGAAGCTTTCTTT
cdr3_aa: CAISGGSMTVQNTEAFF

clone_size: -
d_call: -
v_call: TRBV7-9
j_call: TRBJ1-2
cdr3_nt: TGTGCCAGCAGCTTGCTGGAAACAGGAACCGCTTCCTGGGGCTACACCTTC
cdr3_aa: CASSLLETGTASWGYTF

clone_size: -
d_call: TRBD1
v_call: TRBV18
j_call: TRBJ1-2
cdr3_nt: TGTGCCAGCTCCCCCGGACAGGGAGCTAACTATGGCTACACCTTC
cdr3_aa: CASSPGQGANYGYTF

clone_size: few
d_call: -
v_call: TRBV13
j_call: TRBJ1-1
cdr3_nt: TGTGCCAGCAGCCTCCGGGACTCTCGGAACACTGAAGCTTTCTTT
cdr3_aa: CASSLRDSRNTEAFF

clone_size: -
d_call: -
v_call: TRBV6-4
j_call: TRBJ1-2
cdr3_nt: TGTGCCAGCAGTGACTCGCGGGGGGGTAATTTGGGTGGAGGCTACACCTTC
cdr3_aa: CASSDSRGGNLGGGYTF

clone_size: -
d_call: -
v_call: TRBV28
j_call: TRBJ1-4
cdr3_nt: TGTGCCAGCAGCCGTTTAAATGAAAAACTGTTTTTT
cdr3_aa: CASSRLNEKLFF

clone_size: -
d_call: -
v_call: TRBV21-1
j_call: TRBJ1-1
cdr3_nt: TGTGCCAGCAGCGGCCAGACAGAATGGGTCACTGAAGCTTTCTTT
cdr3_aa: CASSGQTEWVTEAFF

clone_size: -
d_call: -
v_call: TRBV10-2
j_call: TRBJ1-2
cdr3_nt: TGCGCCACCAAAGGACCCCGGGAGGCTAATTATGGCTACACCTTC
cdr3_aa: CATKGPREANYGYTF

clone_size: -
d_call: -
v_call: TRBV5-8
j_call: TRBJ1-2
cdr3_nt: TGTGCCAGCAGCTTGGAGGGCGCAAACTATGGCTACACCTTC
cdr3_aa: CASSLEGANYGYTF

clone_size: -
d_call: -
v_call: TRBV5-1
j_call: TRBJ2-3
cdr3_nt: TGCGCCAGCAGCACGACTGGAGATACGCAGTATTTT
cdr3_aa: CASSTTGDTQYF

clone_size: -
d_call: -
v_call: TRBV11-2
j_call: TRBJ2-5
cdr3_nt: TGTGCCAGCAGTACAACAGGAGGGAAGACCCAGTACTTC
cdr3_aa: CASSTTGGKTQYF

clone_size: -
d_call: -
v_call: TRBV19
j_call: TRBJ1-5
cdr3_nt: TGTGCCAGTAGTCTCGTCAGGGATGGTTATCAGCCCCAGCATTTT
cdr3_aa: CASSLVRDGYQPQHF

clone_size: -
d_call: TRBD2
v_call: TRBV7-9
j_call: TRBJ2-1
cdr3_nt: TGTGCCAGCAGCTTAGCGACGTGGACTAGCGGGGGGGCACGGAATGAGCAGTTCTTC
cdr3_aa: CASSLATWTSGGARNEQFF

clone_size: -
d_call: TRBD2
v_call: TRBV4-1
j_call: TRBJ2-7
cdr3_nt: TGCGCCAGCAGCCAAGACTACGCTAGCGGGAACTACGAGCAGTACTTC
cdr3_aa: CASSQDYASGNYEQYF

clone_size: -
d_call: -
v_call: TRBV9
j_call: TRBJ1-2
cdr3_nt: TGTGCCAGCAGCGGCGGCATGATTACAGGTTATGGCTACACCTTC
cdr3_aa: CASSGGMITGYGYTF

clone_size: -
d_call: -
v_call: TRBV19
j_call: TRBJ2-1
cdr3_nt: TGTGCCAGTACCTCTGAGCCCGTACTGGCCCATGAGCAGTTCTTC
cdr3_aa: CASTSEPVLAHEQFF

clone_size: -
d_call: -
v_call: TRBV24-1
j_call: TRBJ2-7
cdr3_nt: TGTGCCACCAGTGATTTTGACAACTACGAGCAGTACTTC
cdr3_aa: CATSDFDNYEQYF

clone_size: -
d_call: TRBD1
v_call: TRBV5-1
j_call: TRBJ1-1
cdr3_nt: TGCGCCAGCAGCTTGAATTTGGGACAGTTGAACACTGAAGCTTTCTTT
cdr3_aa: CASSLNLGQLNTEAFF